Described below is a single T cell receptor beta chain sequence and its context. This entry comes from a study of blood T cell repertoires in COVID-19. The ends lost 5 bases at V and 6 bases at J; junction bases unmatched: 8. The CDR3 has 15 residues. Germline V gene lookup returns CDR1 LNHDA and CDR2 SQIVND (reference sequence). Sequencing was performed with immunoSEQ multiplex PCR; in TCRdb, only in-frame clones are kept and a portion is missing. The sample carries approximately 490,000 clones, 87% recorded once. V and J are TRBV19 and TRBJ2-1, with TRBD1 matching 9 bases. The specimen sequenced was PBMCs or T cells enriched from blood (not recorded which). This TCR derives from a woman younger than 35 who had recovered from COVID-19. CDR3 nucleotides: TGTGCCAGTAGTTCCCGGGACAGGGATCCCAATGAGCAGTTCTTC. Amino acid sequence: CASSSRDRDPNEQFF.